This T cell receptor beta chain came from a study of monozygotic twins with inflammatory bowel disease. Germline V gives CDR1 SGDLS, CDR2 YYNGEE. This CDR3 region has 17 residues. TCRdb reanalyzed the 5' RACE reads, giving one entry per CDR3 protein sequence and no DNA. This repertoire includes 200,000 to 250,000 distinct CDR3 sequences. This TCR was recovered from a human donor with ulcerative colitis or Crohn's disease, or a healthy co-twin of an affected twin (not recorded which). Sequencing used blood. The chain carries TRBV9 and TRBJ2-5; lacking DNA, the TRBD2 call made by TCRdb goes unchecked. The CDR3 spells CASSAGLAGVGKETQYF.